Each of the 8 T cell receptor beta chains below was sequenced from the same sample in a study of tumor and adjacent non-tumor tissue in lung cancer. TCRbeta libraries were built with three rounds of nested PCR, modified from ARM-PCR. TCRdb ran MiXCR on the multiplex PCR reads and lists one entry per CDR3 protein. Of some 95,000 distinct CDR3 sequences listed, 80% were seen once; the top ten hold roughly 33%. This sample's RNA came from whole unsorted tissue. More than 3 cm separated this lung sample from the edge of the tumor. Sequencing was performed on distant non-tumor lung tissue. These receptors were collected from a man aged 60 to 69 with small cell lung cancer.

In the case of this clonotype: Given a much more abundant clone one base away, this may be a read error. The rearrangement links TRBV20-1 to TRBJ2-1; maybe TRBD2 (6 bases). Trimming cost V 5 bases and J 9 bases, with 17 bases left between them. Per germline, CDR1 DFQATT and CDR2 SNEGSKA (reference sequence). This CDR3 has 13 amino acids. The DNA for the CDR3 is TGCAGTGCTTCCGGGGCGGGGAACATTGAGCAGTTCTTC. Translated, it gives CSASGAGNIEQFF.

The table lists this clonotype with a count of one. A much larger clone differs from this one at a single base, so this may be a read error. V is TRBV20-1 and J is TRBJ1-2, with 8 bases identical to TRBD1. J gave up 7 bases and V 2 bases, and 15 bases lay outside the gene matches. Germline V gene data show CDR1 as DFQATT and CDR2 as SNEGSKA (reference sequence). The length of the CDR3 is 16 residues. The CDR3 DNA follows: TGCAGTGCTAGACTAAGGGGACAGGAACATTCAATTGGCTACACCTTC. This encodes CSARLRGQEHSIGYTF.

To note about this clonotype: A junction boundary mismatches the germline segment, possibly from a read error. V usage is TRBV11-2 and J usage is TRBJ2-2, with TRBD1 as a possible D gene (6 bases). CDR3 length equals 15 residues. Germline CDR1 is SGHAT and CDR2 is FQNNGV. The CDR3 coding sequence is TGTGCCAGCAGCTTAGAGACATGGGACACAGGGGAGCTGTTTTTT. It yields the protein CASSLETWDTGELFF.

This clonotype has just one count. This chain uses TRBV11-2 with TRBJ2-1; D gene ambiguous. The germline gives CDR1 SGHAT, CDR2 FQNNGV. Trimming left V 1 base short and J 16 bases short, with 29 bases between. The CDR3 is 17 amino acids. The CDR3 sequence: CASSLVTTQSSYNEKFF. DNA of the CDR3: TGTGCCAGCAGCTTAGTGACAACCCAGAGCTCCTACAATGAGAAATTCTTC. Full variable domain (outside the CDR3, taken from reference TRBV11-2 and TRBJ2-1): EAGVAQSPRYKIIEKRQSVAFWCNPISGHATLYWYQQILGQGPKLLIQFQNNGVVDDSQLPKDRFSAERLKGVDSTLKIQPAKLEDSAVYLCASSLVTTQSSYNEKFFGPGTRLTVL.

V usage is TRBV12-3 or TRBV12-4 and J usage is TRBJ2-1; possibly TRBD1 for D (5 bases). The CDR3 has 15 residues. V gave up 6 bases and J gave up 9 bases, with 21 bases separating them. CDR3 residues: CASSKTWGSRVEQFF. In DNA form, the CDR3 reads TGTGCCAGCAGCAAAACATGGGGCTCAAGGGTTGAGCAGTTCTTC.

V gene TRBV24-1 combines with J gene TRBJ2-5; 7 bases agree with TRBD2. This CDR3 spans 17 amino acids. V dropped 5 bases and J dropped 2; count of bases not matched to a gene: 13. The germline V gene has CDR1 KGHDR and CDR2 SFDVKD. CDR3 protein: CATSVISRGGLQETQYF. CDR3 DNA sequence: TGTGCCACCAGTGTGATCAGTAGGGGAGGGCTGCAAGAGACCCAGTACTTC.

This clonotype appeared once. The CDR3 ends on some other residue instead of the conserved phenylalanine or tryptophan, so this is likely a read error. V and J are TRBV12-3 or TRBV12-4 and TRBJ2-1, with TRBD1 as a possible D gene (6 bases). The CDR3 has 11 residues. CDR3 in DNA: TGTGCCAACAGTAGGGGGAATGAGCAGTTCATC. It translates to CANSRGNEQFI.

V gene TRBV10-2 combines with J gene TRBJ2-7; D not certain. Germline V gene sequence: CDR1 WSHSY, CDR2 SAAADI. Trimming stripped 3 bases from V and 6 bases from J, with 12 bases between. The CDR3 contains 13 residues. The CDR3: CASSDCRVAEQYF. Written as DNA, the CDR3 is TGCGCCAGCAGTGATTGTAGGGTCGCCGAGCAGTACTTC.